These 21 T cell receptor beta chains were sequenced from one sample in a study of blood T cell repertoires in COVID-19. TCRdb's table, derived via immunoSEQ multiplex PCR, lists solely in-frame clones and lacks some. The sample yields 300,000 to 400,000 clones, approximately 88% seen once. Sequenced: PBMCs or T cells enriched from blood (not recorded which). The receptor set was obtained from a man aged 25 to 40 who had recovered from COVID-19.

The chain employs TRBV5-5 and TRBJ1-6; weak D call: TRBD1 (5 bases). The CDR3 totals 16 residues. Trimming removed 5 bases at V and 0 bases at J, with 12 bases between. Per germline, CDR1 SGHKS and CDR2 YYEKEE (reference sequence). Here the CDR3 reads CASRYRPSSYNSPLHF. The CDR3 nucleotides are TGTGCCAGCAGATACAGGCCCTCCTCCTATAATTCACCCCTCCACTTT.

The rearrangement uses TRBV2 and TRBJ1-2, with D maybe TRBD1 (5 bases). The germline V gene has CDR1 SNHLY and CDR2 FYNNEI. The CDR3 covers 11 residues. Trimming removed 10 bases at V and 6 bases at J, with 12 bases between. The CDR3 DNA reads as TGTGCCACAACGGGGGGGGATGGCTACACCTTC. Translation gives CATTGGDGYTF.

The chain carries TRBV11-3 and TRBJ1-6, with 7 bases matching TRBD1. Trimming cost V 5 bases and J 9 bases; bases outside gene matches: 7. This CDR3 is 14 amino acids long. Germline V gene sequence: CDR1 SGHNT, CDR2 YENEEA. CDR3 bases: TGTGCCAGCAGCCTCGGGACAGCAAGTTCACCCCTCCACTTT. Residues: CASSLGTASSPLHF.

The V and J genes are TRBV4-1 and TRBJ2-5, with a possible D match to TRBD2 (5 bases). The CDR3 consists of 13 residues. V lost 6 bases and J lost 2, with 10 bases in between. The V gene's germline CDR1 is MGHRA and CDR2 YSYEKL. The CDR3 loop reads CASRHTGQETQYF. The CDR3 DNA sequence: TGCGCCAGCAGACATACGGGGCAAGAGACCCAGTACTTC.

This chain joins TRBV5-4 and TRBJ1-2; 8 bases align to TRBD1. J was trimmed by 5 bases and V by 0 bases; bases with no gene match: 3. This CDR3 contains 14 residues. Germline lookup yields CDR1 SGHNT and CDR2 YYREEE (reference sequence). CDR3 loop: CASSLGQGAYGYTF. Here the CDR3 DNA reads TGTGCCAGCAGCTTGGGGCAGGGGGCTTATGGCTACACCTTC.

The gene calls are TRBV28 and TRBJ2-2, with D tentatively TRBD2 (6 bases). This CDR3 has 14 amino acids. Trimming took off 5 bases at V and 2 bases at J, with 9 bases between the two ends. Germline assignment: CDR1 MDHEN and CDR2 SYDVKM. The DNA of the CDR3 is TGTGCCAGCAGTATTAGCGGAAACACCGGGGAGCTGTTTTTT. It yields the protein CASSISGNTGELFF.

The chain combines TRBV27 with TRBJ2-7; 9 nucleotides align to TRBD1. Germline V gene sequence: CDR1 MNHEY, CDR2 SMNVEV (reference sequence). J was trimmed by 7 bases and V by 2 bases; bases with no gene match: 9. This CDR3 contains 15 residues. The CDR3 DNA follows: TGTGCCAGCAGTTTAATGGACAGGGGTGGAGGGGAGCAGTACTTC. Translating gives CASSLMDRGGGEQYF.

The chain is built from TRBV4-1 and TRBJ1-5; D perhaps matches TRBD1 (6 bases). The CDR3 has 18 amino acids. Germline lookup yields CDR1 MGHRA and CDR2 YSYEKL. V lost 3 bases to trimming and J lost 7 bases, with 25 bases between them. CDR3 bases: TGCGCCAGCAGCCACGCCCAACCCCTGGGGCAGGGGATGCAGCCCCAGCATTTT. Translating it yields CASSHAQPLGQGMQPQHF.

V is TRBV9 and J is TRBJ2-3, with a weak D call TRBD2 (6 bases). The CDR3 length is 15 residues. V dropped 7 bases and J dropped 1 base, with 16 bases sitting between them. Germline loops: CDR1 SGDLS, CDR2 YYNGEE. CDR3 bases: TGTGCCAGCGCGAAAGACCCGGGGGGCACAGATACGCAGTATTTT. Residues: CASAKDPGGTDTQYF.

The rearrangement uses TRBV9 and TRBJ2-5; D gene uncertain. Germline-derived CDR1 and CDR2 are SGDLS and YYNGEE. V was trimmed by 0 bases and J by 4 bases, leaving 10 bases between them. The CDR3 covers 14 residues. The CDR3 DNA reads as TGTGCCAGCAGCGTAGATAGTGCCCCAGAGACCCAGTACTTC. The encoded protein is CASSVDSAPETQYF.

The rearrangement joins TRBV6-1 to TRBJ2-7; D perhaps matches TRBD2 (5 bases). V was clipped by 2 bases and J by 2 bases, with 13 bases between them. Germline lookup yields CDR1 MNHNS and CDR2 SASEGT. This CDR3 region has 15 residues. Here the CDR3 reads CASSEWAGGTYEQYF. CDR3 DNA: TGTGCCAGCAGTGAATGGGCAGGAGGTACCTACGAGCAGTACTTC.

The J gene is TRBJ1-1, the V gene TRBV7-9, with 9 bases matching TRBD1. The J segment lost 1 base and the V segment lost 6 bases, leaving 6 bases of the junction unmatched. This CDR3 contains 15 residues. Germline values: CDR1 SEHNR, CDR2 FQNEAQ (reference sequence). CDR3 amino acids: CASRPTGGRNTEAFF. The DNA for the CDR3 is TGTGCCAGCAGACCAACAGGGGGCCGGAACACTGAAGCTTTCTTT.

The rearrangement links TRBV24-1 to TRBJ2-5; 9 bases map to TRBD1. The junction had 11 bases not matched to a gene; V was cut back by 4 bases and J by 0 bases. Germline V gene lookup returns CDR1 KGHDR and CDR2 SFDVKD. The length of the CDR3 is 18 residues. CDR3 DNA: TGTGCCACCAGTGACAGCCGGGACAGGGATTCCAACCAAGAGACCCAGTACTTC. Translating it yields CATSDSRDRDSNQETQYF.

The V and J genes are TRBV10-1 and TRBJ2-7; D perhaps matches TRBD1 (6 bases). The CDR3 totals 14 residues. CDR1 is WNHNN, CDR2 SYGVQD, per germline (reference sequence). The germline V and J ends were trimmed by 3 bases and 6 bases, with 15 bases remaining between them. The CDR3 region is CASSEGGQSGEQYF. The CDR3 nucleotides read TGCGCCAGCAGTGAAGGGGGACAAAGTGGCGAGCAGTACTTC.

The chain joins TRBV28 to TRBJ1-6, with D unresolved. In germline, CDR1 is MDHEN, CDR2 SYDVKM. There are 15 residues in the CDR3. Trimming took off 2 bases at V and 0 bases at J, with 5 bases between the two ends. CDR3 protein: CASSLDSSYNSPLHF. The CDR3 DNA follows: TGTGCCAGCAGTTTAGATAGCTCCTATAATTCACCCCTCCACTTT.

J is TRBJ1-5 and V is TRBV7-2; TRBD1 is a possible D gene (5 bases). V lost 5 bases to trimming and J lost 2 bases, with 10 bases between them. The CDR3 extends over 14 amino acids. CDR1 SGHTA and CDR2 FQGNSA come from the germline V gene. CDR3 sequence: CASSPRTRNQPQHF. The CDR3 DNA sequence: TGTGCCAGCAGCCCCCGGACACGCAATCAGCCCCAGCATTTT. The full variable domain, with the rest looked up from reference TRBV7-2 and TRBJ1-5, is GAGVSQSPSNKVTEKGKDVELRCDPISGHTALYWYRQSLGQGLEFLIYFQGNSAPDKSGLPSDRFSAERTGGSVSTLTIQRTQQEDSAVYLCASSPRTRNQPQHFGDGTRLSIL.

The CDR3 here is CASSQDTWAAVYNEQFF. As DNA, the CDR3 is TGTGCCAGCAGCCAAGATACGTGGGCCGCAGTTTACAATGAGCAGTTCTTC. The gene calls are TRBV3-1 (or the pseudogene TRBV3-2) and TRBJ2-1; D ambiguous. The germline V gene encodes CDR1 LGHDT and CDR2 YNNKEL (reference sequence). Between the trimmed V and J ends, which lost 0 bases and 4 bases, there was a span of 16 bases. The CDR3 spans 17 residues.

The chain is built from TRBV11-2 and TRBJ1-1, with D perhaps TRBD1 (6 bases). CDR3 length: 13 amino acids. V dropped 6 bases and J dropped 4 bases, with 12 bases sitting between them. Germline values: CDR1 SGHAT, CDR2 FQNNGV. The CDR3 DNA reads TGTGCCAGCAGAAACAGGGAAGTCACTGAAGCTTTCTTT. It is translated as CASRNREVTEAFF.

This clone appeared a single time. The chain employs TRBV18 and TRBJ2-7; maybe TRBD1 (5 bases). The CDR3 runs 13 residues. V was shortened by 5 bases and J by 2 bases, with 10 bases between the two germline ends. The germline gives CDR1 KGHSH, CDR2 LQKENI. CDR3 bases: TGTGCCAGCTCATTATCGACAGCCTACGAGCAGTACTTC. Translating it yields CASSLSTAYEQYF. Drawing the rest from reference TRBV18 and TRBJ2-7, the complete variable domain is NAGVMQNPRHLVRRRGQEARLRCSPMKGHSHVYWYRQLPEEGLKFMVYLQKENIIDESGMPKERFSAEFPKEGPSILRIQQVVRGDSAAYFCASSLSTAYEQYFGPGTRLTVT.

The gene calls are TRBV9 and TRBJ2-7; 8 bases line up with TRBD1. From germline, CDR1 is SGDLS and CDR2 YYNGEE. Trimming took 3 bases from V and 5 from J; bases not matched to a gene: 13. The CDR3 spans 16 residues. In DNA, the CDR3 is TGTGCCAGCAGCGCCGAACTCAGGGGGCGCGTAAACGAGCAGTACTTC. It encodes CASSAELRGRVNEQYF.

The rearrangement links TRBV27 to TRBJ2-3; 7 nucleotides agree with TRBD1. V shed 5 bases and J 4 bases; nucleotides not matched to a gene: 6. There are 14 residues in the CDR3. In germline, CDR1 is MNHEY, CDR2 SMNVEV (reference sequence). CDR3 coding DNA: TGTGCCAGCAGTGAAGGGGGCTGGGCAGATACGCAGTATTTT. Protein product: CASSEGGWADTQYF.